This T cell receptor beta chain is drawn from a study of T cell repertoires in ileal Crohn's disease. Study-level information: Postoperative therapy was given to about half: eleven to twelve thiopurines, roughly 18 anti-TNF agents.

Concerning this clone itself: The antigen is unknown.

V was cut by 0 bases and J by 7 bases, with 16 bases left in between. Germline CDR1 is GTSNPN and CDR2 is SVGIG (reference sequence). The CDR3 is 15 residues long. Clones were read by immunoSEQ multiplex PCR, and TCRdb kept only the in-frame ones, dropping some. The sample has about 5,000 clones; about 96% are singletons. Study-level results: Mucosal expansions were suggested to be mainly CD8 T cells. Active smokers at surgery had more clonal expansions than non-smokers. All patients with clonality above 26.8% had endoscopic recurrence.

The sequence came from an adult with Crohn's disease. Sequencing used ileal tissue. V usage is TRBV30 and J usage is TRBJ1-3; D gene ambiguous. As DNA, the CDR3 is TGTGCCTGGAGTGTTCCCTCTTCGGGATCCAACACCATATATTTT. Its protein is CAWSVPSSGSNTIYF.